Each of the 10 T cell receptor beta chains below was sequenced from the same sample in a study of response to subunit inactivated influenza vaccine. TCRdb fed the RT-PCR reads into MiXCR, producing one record per CDR3 protein. Among 540,000 or so distinct CDR3 sequences, approximately 12% were seen once, and the ten largest hold roughly 14%. The source material was PBMCs from blood, sampled roughly 46 days after vaccination. Every receptor here comes from a man between 45 and 60 years old who received an inactivated influenza vaccine.

CDR3 in amino acids: CASSHRVHHGMRYNEQFF. The CDR3 nucleotides read TGTGCCAGCAGCCACCGGGTCCACCACGGGATGAGATACAATGAGCAGTTCTTC. J is TRBJ2-1 and V is TRBV5-6; perhaps TRBD2 as D (5 bases). V shed 4 bases and J shed 4 bases, with 24 bases lying between them. This CDR3 region has 18 residues. Germline V gene lookup returns CDR1 SGHDT and CDR2 YYEEEE.

The genes are TRBV2 and TRBJ2-1; D may be TRBD2 (6 bases). Germline CDR1 and CDR2: SNHLY and FYNNEI. V was clipped by 2 bases and J by 5 bases, with 13 bases between them. The CDR3 is made up of 15 amino acids. CDR3 coding DNA: TGTGCCAGCAGTGAAAAGTGGGGGGAAGACAATGAGCAGTTCTTC. Translating gives CASSEKWGEDNEQFF.

The J gene is TRBJ1-6, the V gene TRBV5-6, with D unresolved. The CDR3 contains 16 residues. The V end was cut by 1 base, the J end by 4 bases, with 12 bases between. Germline lookup yields CDR1 SGHDT and CDR2 YYEEEE. The CDR3 region is CASSLFSERYNSPLHF. The DNA for the CDR3 is TGTGCCAGCAGCTTGTTCAGCGAACGGTATAATTCACCCCTCCACTTT.

This clonotype appeared a few times. J is TRBJ1-4 and V is TRBV12-3 or TRBV12-4; TRBD1 aligns across 11 bases. J gave up 4 bases and V 5 bases, and 0 bases lay outside the gene matches. CDR3 length: 14 residues. The chain's CDR3 is CASSGTGGNEKLFF. The CDR3 bases are TGTGCCAGCAGTGGGACAGGGGGTAATGAAAAACTGTTTTTT.

The sample holds a few counts of this clonotype. CDR3 DNA: TGTGCCAGCAGTTACTCAGGGGCCCAATCTAGTGGCTACACCTTC. The encoded protein is CASSYSGAQSSGYTF. V usage is TRBV6-5 and J usage is TRBJ1-2; maybe TRBD1 (5 bases). The CDR3 is made up of 15 amino acids. Trimming took 0 bases from V and 7 from J, leaving 15 bases between them. Germline assignment: CDR1 MNHEY and CDR2 SVGAGI.

CDR3 in DNA: TGTGCCAGCAGGAAAGGGGGGCCCGGGGAGCTGTTTTTT. It specifies CASRKGGPGELFF. The gene calls are TRBV9 and TRBJ2-2, with D perhaps TRBD1 or TRBD2 (6 bases each). The CDR3 sequence is 13 residues long. V was clipped by 5 bases and J by 6 bases, with 11 bases between them. In germline, CDR1 is SGDLS, CDR2 YYNGEE.

The chain uses TRBV5-1 and TRBJ1-1; D unresolved. V dropped 0 bases and J dropped 3 bases, with 12 bases sitting between them. The CDR3 has 15 amino acids. CDR1 SGHRS and CDR2 YFSETQ come from the germline V gene. The CDR3 DNA sequence: TGCGCCAGCAGCTTGGTAGGGCGTCTGGACACTGAAGCTTTCTTT. Translation gives CASSLVGRLDTEAFF.

This clonotype appeared many times. The chain combines TRBV7-2 with TRBJ2-5, with D uncertain. Trimming cost V 1 base and J 4 bases, with 7 bases left between them. The CDR3 contains 13 residues. Germline CDR1 is SGHTA and CDR2 is FQGNSA. The CDR3 protein is CASSLGIRETQYF. The CDR3 nucleotides read TGTGCCAGCAGCTTAGGCATTAGAGAGACCCAGTACTTC.

Turning to this clonotype: This clone may be a read error of a much larger clone one base away. The genes are TRBV12-3 or TRBV12-4 and TRBJ2-1; 9 positions agree with TRBD1. CDR3 size: 13 residues. V shed 6 bases, J shed 9 bases, and the junction held 6 bases outside the gene matches. As DNA, the CDR3 is TGTGCCAGCAGCCCGACAGGGGGGATTGAGCAGTTCTTC. Translation: CASSPTGGIEQFF.

The chain employs TRBV20-1 and TRBJ2-1; 13 nucleotides agree with TRBD2. The V gene's germline CDR1 is DFQATT and CDR2 SNEGSKA (reference sequence). Losses at the gene ends were 6 bases for V and 8 bases for J; bases not matched to a gene: 10. This CDR3 has 15 amino acids. CDR3 nucleotide sequence: TGCAGTGCCAGAAGACTAGCGGGGGGCGGCTATGAGCAGTTCTTC. As protein: CSARRLAGGGYEQFF.